What follows are 15 T cell receptor beta chains derived from one specimen sequenced in a study of patients and donors after allogeneic stem cell transplantation. TCRdb used MiXCR to reprocess the RT-PCR reads, holding one entry per CDR3 protein. In the table there are more than 850,000 distinct CDR3 sequences, roughly 18% of which are singletons. The specimen was blood, either unsorted or a sorted T cell fraction (not recorded which). Receptors originate from a human donor who was either an allogeneic HSCT recipient or a stem cell or donor lymphocyte infusion donor (not recorded which). It is not recorded whose cells these are; they may come from a transplant donor.

The CDR3 DNA follows: TGTGCCTGGACTCCGGTGGGGCAGGGCTTCGTCTACGAGCAGTACTTC. It translates to CAWTPVGQGFVYEQYF. The chain recombines TRBV30 with TRBJ2-7; D may be TRBD1 (5 bases). Between the trimmed V and J ends, which lost 4 bases and 3 bases, there was a span of 22 bases. Germline assignment: CDR1 GTSNPN and CDR2 SVGIG (reference sequence). This CDR3 contains 16 residues. Filled out from reference TRBV30 and TRBJ2-7, the complete variable domain reads SQTIHQWPATLVQPVGSPLSLECTVEGTSNPNLYWYRQAAGRGLQLLFYSVGIGQISSEVPQNLSASRPQDRQFILSSKKLLLSDSGFYLCAWTPVGQGFVYEQYFGPGTRLTVT.

CDR3 residues: CASSLSGIPPYNEQFF. CDR3 in DNA: TGTGCCAGCTCGCTGTCGGGAATCCCCCCTTACAATGAGCAGTTCTTC. J is TRBJ2-1 and V is TRBV18; a weak D match, TRBD2 (5 bases). The CDR3 is 16 amino acids. The V and J ends lost 6 bases and 4 bases respectively, with 19 bases between them. Germline V gene data show CDR1 as KGHSH and CDR2 as LQKENI.

The chain is built from TRBV20-1 and TRBJ2-7; weak D call: TRBD2 (6 bases). The CDR3 has 14 amino acids. V lost 2 bases to trimming and J lost 5 bases, with 16 bases between them. The germline V gene has CDR1 DFQATT and CDR2 SNEGSKA (reference sequence). This CDR3 reads CSARRPGLLHEQYF. The CDR3 DNA is TGCAGTGCTAGAAGGCCGGGACTCCTCCACGAGCAGTACTTC.

This clonotype has only a few counts. The genes are TRBV5-6 and TRBJ1-3; possibly TRBD1 for D (5 bases). The CDR3 runs to 16 residues. Germline-derived CDR1 and CDR2 are SGHDT and YYEEEE. The V and J ends lost 2 bases and 4 bases respectively, with 16 bases between them. The CDR3 nucleotides read TGTGCCAGCAGCTTATTCCAGGGTTCGGGGGGAAACACCATATATTTT. This gives the protein CASSLFQGSGGNTIYF. Full variable domain (outside the CDR3, taken from reference TRBV5-6 and TRBJ1-3): DAGVTQSPTHLIKTRGQQVTLRCSPKSGHDTVSWYQQALGQGPQFIFQYYEEEERQRGNFPDRFSGHQFPNYSSELNVNALLLGDSALYLCASSLFQGSGGNTIYFGEGSWLTVV.

This clonotype was seen only a few times. This chain uses TRBV7-6 with TRBJ1-6; D remains unclear. From germline, CDR1 is SGHVS and CDR2 FNYEAQ. CDR3 length equals 14 residues. The V and J ends lost 3 bases and 7 bases respectively, with 10 bases between them. CDR3 region: CASSLKTENSPLHF. CDR3 nucleotides: TGTGCCAGCAGCTTGAAGACGGAGAATTCACCCCTCCACTTT.

The table lists this clonotype with a few counts. The V call is TRBV10-3, the J call TRBJ2-5, with 8 bases that match TRBD1. Trimming cost V 11 bases and J 4 bases; bases outside gene matches: 6. Germline lookup yields CDR1 ENHRY and CDR2 SYGVKD. CDR3 size: 12 residues. Here the CDR3 reads CAAGQGGETQYF. The CDR3, as DNA: TGTGCCGCAGGACAGGGAGGAGAGACCCAGTACTTC.

This clonotype was found a few times. This sequence joins TRBV7-9 and TRBJ1-4; D gene uncertain. Trimming removed 5 bases from V and 8 bases from J, with 21 bases in between. The V gene's germline CDR1 is SEHNR and CDR2 FQNEAQ (reference sequence). The CDR3 is made up of 16 amino acids. The CDR3 DNA reads TGTGCCAGCAGCCCCCCCCGTTCCGGGGTAGGAGAAAAACTGTTTTTT. Amino acid sequence: CASSPPRSGVGEKLFF.

The chain has TRBV5-1 and TRBJ2-1; maybe TRBD2 (6 bases). Trimming removed 4 bases at V and 7 bases at J, with 21 bases between. The CDR3 is 16 amino acids. Per germline, CDR1 SGHRS and CDR2 YFSETQ. The CDR3 region has the DNA TGCGCCAGCAGCGCCTTTGGCGGGGACTCCCGAAATGAGCAGTTCTTC. Translating it yields CASSAFGGDSRNEQFF.

The sample holds a few counts of this clonotype. The chain carries TRBV6-5 and TRBJ1-6; D call uncertain. Per the germline V gene, CDR1 is MNHEY and CDR2 is SVGAGI. The CDR3 has 14 amino acids. V was cut by 0 bases and J by 10 bases, with 10 bases left in between. CDR3 sequence: CASSYSAGGSPLHF. The CDR3 nucleotides are TGTGCCAGCAGTTACTCAGCCGGCGGGTCACCCCTCCACTTT.

This clonotype was seen only a few times. The chain links TRBV29-1 to TRBJ2-1; perhaps D is TRBD1 or TRBD2 (5 bases each). The V and J ends lost 6 bases and 3 bases respectively, with 12 bases between them. This CDR3 has 13 amino acids. Germline values: CDR1 SQVTM, CDR2 ANQGSEA. This chain's CDR3 is CSVTRDSYNEQFF. The CDR3 bases are TGCAGCGTCACTAGAGACAGCTACAATGAGCAGTTCTTC.

The V gene is TRBV20-1, the J gene TRBJ2-5; 9 nucleotides agree with TRBD2. The germline V gene has CDR1 DFQATT and CDR2 SNEGSKA (reference sequence). Trimming at V came to 6 bases and at J to 5 bases, leaving 13 bases not matched to a gene. The CDR3 is made up of 15 amino acids. CDR3 DNA sequence: TGCAGTGCCCAAGATAGCGGGAGAGTGTCCGAGACCCAGTACTTC. This sequence encodes CSAQDSGRVSETQYF.

The table lists this clonotype with a few counts. The V and J genes are TRBV5-1 and TRBJ1-1; D gene unclear. The germline gives CDR1 SGHRS, CDR2 YFSETQ. The CDR3 consists of 14 residues. The V and J ends lost 3 bases and 0 bases respectively, with 9 bases between them. CDR3 residues: CASSSQTVNTEAFF. The DNA of the CDR3 is TGCGCCAGCAGCTCGCAAACTGTGAACACTGAAGCTTTCTTT.

The genes are TRBV7-2 and TRBJ1-2; D gene ambiguous. The V gene's germline CDR1 is SGHTA and CDR2 FQGNSA. The CDR3 is 14 amino acids. V dropped 1 base and J dropped 6 bases, with 12 bases sitting between them. DNA of the CDR3: TGTGCCAGCAGCTTAGACCCGTCAAACCATGGCTACACCTTC. This codes for CASSLDPSNHGYTF. Full variable domain (remainder filled in from reference TRBV7-2 and TRBJ1-2): GAGVSQSPSNKVTEKGKDVELRCDPISGHTALYWYRQSLGQGLEFLIYFQGNSAPDKSGLPSDRFSAERTGGSVSTLTIQRTQQEDSAVYLCASSLDPSNHGYTFGSGTRLTVV.

This clonotype has only one observation. The chain uses TRBV12-3 or TRBV12-4 and TRBJ2-2; no reliable D call. The CDR3 loop spans 15 amino acids. The ends were cut back, 7 bases at V and 2 bases at J, with 14 bases in the middle. CDR3 coding DNA: TGTGCCAGCAAGGTTAAAGACGGAAACACCGGGGAGCTGTTTTTT. Translating gives CASKVKDGNTGELFF.

This clonotype appeared a few times. J is TRBJ2-7 and V is TRBV11-2, with unresolved D. Trimming shortened V by 2 bases and J by 4 bases, and 12 bases separated the two germline ends. The CDR3 loop spans 14 amino acids. Looked up from germline, CDR1 is SGHAT and CDR2 is FQNNGV. Here the CDR3 DNA reads TGTGCCAGCAGCTTATACGGGTTTCGGTACGAGCAGTACTTC. It translates to CASSLYGFRYEQYF. The whole variable domain, filled in from reference TRBV11-2 and TRBJ2-7, reads EAGVAQSPRYKIIEKRQSVAFWCNPISGHATLYWYQQILGQGPKLLIQFQNNGVVDDSQLPKDRFSAERLKGVDSTLKIQPAKLEDSAVYLCASSLYGFRYEQYFGPGTRLTVT.